This T cell receptor beta chain derives from a study of cytomegalovirus exposure and HLA in healthy donors. Study-level results: Reportedly, fewer N-insertions than the roughly 600-donor mean appeared in an Asian-associated ancestry cluster in a later analysis.

In this sample, this clone turned up once. Its antigen remains unidentified. It was with 60 Vbeta and 13 Jbeta primers that the PCR ran. Assay used: immunoSEQ multiplex PCR; TCRdb lists only in-frame clones, some missing. The sample has fewer than 150,000 clones, 60% to 85% seen once; the top ten hold roughly 3%. Sequences were obtained from PBMCs. The origin of this receptor is a male donor in good health and CMV-seronegative.

CDR3 coding DNA: TGCGCCAGCACCCCAACCGGACAGCAAGCTAACTATGGCTACACCTTC. Protein sequence: CASTPTGQQANYGYTF. The V gene is TRBV10-2, the J gene TRBJ1-2; D may be TRBD1 (6 bases). CDR3 length: 16 residues. V was pared by 7 bases and J by 0 bases, with 18 bases between. Germline V gene lookup returns CDR1 WSHSY and CDR2 SAAADI.